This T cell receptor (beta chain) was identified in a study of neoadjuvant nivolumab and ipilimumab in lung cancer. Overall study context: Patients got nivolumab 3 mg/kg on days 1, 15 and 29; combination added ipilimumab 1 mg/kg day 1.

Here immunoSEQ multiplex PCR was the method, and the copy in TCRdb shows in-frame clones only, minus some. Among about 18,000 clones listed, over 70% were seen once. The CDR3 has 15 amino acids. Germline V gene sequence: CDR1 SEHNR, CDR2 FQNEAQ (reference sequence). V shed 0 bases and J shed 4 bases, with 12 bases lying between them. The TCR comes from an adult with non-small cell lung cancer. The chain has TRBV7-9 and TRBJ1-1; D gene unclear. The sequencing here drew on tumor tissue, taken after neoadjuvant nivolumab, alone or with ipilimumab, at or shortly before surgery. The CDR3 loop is CASSLAEGGITEAFF. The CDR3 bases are TGTGCCAGCAGCTTAGCTGAAGGAGGGATCACTGAAGCTTTCTTT.